These 13 T cell receptor beta chains were all obtained from the same sample, sequenced in a study of OX40 agonist ivuxolimab in advanced cancers. Profiled with immunoSEQ multiplex PCR; TCRdb holds only in-frame clones, not every one. Of about 150,000 clones listed, about nine tenths were seen once; the top ten hold roughly 1.1%. The material sequenced was CD4+ or CD8+ T cells sorted from blood, taken in a trial of the OX40 agonist ivuxolimab. The source is an adult with an advanced solid tumor such as melanoma, head and neck, liver or kidney cancer.

This clone was counted once. The chain uses TRBV21-1 and TRBJ1-3. TRBV21-1 constitutes a pseudogene. The CDR3 covers 19 residues. The DNA for the CDR3 is TGTGCCAGCAGCAAAGCCGGCCATTCTTCGCGGGTCTCTGGAAACACCATATATTTT. As protein: CASSKAGHSSRVSGNTIYF.

The gene calls are TRBV19 and TRBJ1-5, with a possible D match to TRBD1 (6 bases). Trimming removed 7 bases at V and 2 bases at J, with 15 bases between. In germline, CDR1 is LNHDA, CDR2 SQIVND (reference sequence). The CDR3 sequence is 15 residues long. The CDR3 nucleotides are TGTGCCAGTACCGCGGGACATTCCCGCAATCAGCCCCAGCATTTT. It yields the protein CASTAGHSRNQPQHF.

The rearrangement uses TRBV7-9 and TRBJ2-5; TRBD2 might be the D (7 bases). V was cut by 5 bases and J by 5 bases, with 15 bases left in between. Germline CDR1 reads SEHNR; CDR2 reads FQNEAQ (reference sequence). The CDR3 consists of 14 residues. CDR3 sequence reads: CASSPAGAGETQYF. DNA for the CDR3: TGTGCCAGCAGCCCGGCGGGGGCGGGTGAGACCCAGTACTTC.

V and J are TRBV7-2 and TRBJ1-2; the D gene is possibly TRBD1 (6 bases). Trimming removed 1 base at V and 8 bases at J, with 14 bases between. The CDR3 is 14 residues long. The V gene's germline CDR1 is SGHTA and CDR2 FQGNSA. The CDR3 DNA reads TGTGCCAGCAGCTTAGTTGGTCAGGGGAGCGGCTACACCTTC. This sequence encodes CASSLVGQGSGYTF.

The J gene is TRBJ1-4, the V gene TRBV28; no firm D call. Germline CDR1 MDHEN, CDR2 SYDVKM. Trimming took off 4 bases at V and 7 bases at J, with 7 bases between the two ends. The CDR3 consists of 12 residues. CDR3 sequence (DNA): TGTGCCAGCAGTTGGTATGGTGAAAAACTGTTTTTT. Encoded protein: CASSWYGEKLFF.

This chain joins TRBV19 and TRBJ1-1, with D unresolved. CDR1 is LNHDA, CDR2 SQIVND, per germline (reference sequence). The CDR3 has 15 amino acids. Trimming cost V 3 bases and J 7 bases, with 18 bases left between them. The CDR3 DNA reads TGTGCCAGTAGTATTCCACAGAGCCCCTATCATGAAGCTTTCTTT. Its translation is CASSIPQSPYHEAFF.

This clone appeared a few times. The chain combines TRBV28 with TRBJ1-2, with D unresolved. Trimming cost V 10 bases and J 6 bases, with 18 bases left between them. The CDR3 has 13 amino acids. Germline V gives CDR1 MDHEN, CDR2 SYDVKM. The DNA for the CDR3 is TGTGCCACCCTAGCACCAGGTGTTAATGGCTACACCTTC. Encoded protein: CATLAPGVNGYTF.

This clone is a singleton in its sample. The J gene is TRBJ2-2, the V gene TRBV4-3; D is ambiguous. Germline loops: CDR1 LGHNA, CDR2 YSLEER. Trimming removed 0 bases from V and 8 bases from J, with 13 bases in between. This CDR3 contains 15 residues. The CDR3 DNA reads as TGCGCCAGCAGCCAAGACGGGCCAACCCCAGGGGAGCTGTTTTTT. It is translated as CASSQDGPTPGELFF.

The chain employs TRBV6-6 and TRBJ2-5; D possibly uses TRBD1 or TRBD2 (5 bases each). Germline V gene lookup returns CDR1 MNHNY and CDR2 SVGAGI (reference sequence). The CDR3 contains 13 residues. V was pared by 6 bases and J by 5 bases, with 13 bases between. CDR3 bases: TGTGCCAGCAGGACCGGGACGAGGGAGACCCAGTACTTC. It yields the protein CASRTGTRETQYF.

The chain carries TRBV28 and TRBJ2-7; maybe TRBD1 (5 bases). The CDR3 sequence is 12 residues long. Germline V gene lookup returns CDR1 MDHEN and CDR2 SYDVKM. Trimming shortened V by 7 bases and J by 2 bases, and 9 bases separated the two germline ends. CDR3 coding DNA: TGTGCCAGCACAGGGTACCCCTACGAGCAGTACTTC. Translated: CASTGYPYEQYF. The variable domain in full, with the rest retrieved from reference TRBV28 and TRBJ2-7, is DVKVTQSSRYLVKRTGEKVFLECVQDMDHENMFWYRQDPGLGLRLIYFSYDVKMKEKGDIPEGYSVSREKKERFSLILESASTNQTSMYLCASTGYPYEQYFGPGTRLTVT.

V is TRBV12-5 and J is TRBJ2-7; D is uncertain. The CDR3 spans 13 residues. Germline V lookup: CDR1 LGHNT, CDR2 FRNRAP. V was cut by 1 base and J by 6 bases, with 10 bases left in between. The CDR3, as DNA: TGTGCTAGTGGTTTGGGTAGTGGTGGCGAGCAGTACTTC. Its protein is CASGLGSGGEQYF.

The V call is TRBV19, the J call TRBJ1-1; 8 bases fit TRBD1. Germline V gives CDR1 LNHDA, CDR2 SQIVND (reference sequence). This CDR3 comprises 14 residues. V lost 4 bases and J lost 12; bases outside the gene matches: 13. In nucleotides, the CDR3 is TGTGCCAGTAGTACCCAGGGGGCCGGGAGCTTCTCTTTCTTT. Its protein product is CASSTQGAGSFSFF.

The chain carries TRBV7-2 and TRBJ2-6; D uncertain. Germline CDR1 and CDR2: SGHTA and FQGNSA. CDR3 length: 14 residues. Trimming left V 6 bases short and J 0 bases short, with 6 bases between. The CDR3 here is CASRDGSGANVLTF. As DNA, the CDR3 is TGTGCCAGCAGAGACGGCTCTGGGGCCAACGTCCTGACTTTC.